These 5 T cell receptor beta chains originate from one sample sequenced in a study of blood T cell repertoires in COVID-19. The method was immunoSEQ multiplex PCR; TCRdb's version includes in-frame clones alone and lacks a portion of them. In the table there are some 80,000 clones, approximately 86% of which are singletons. Sequencing input: peripheral blood. The receptor source for this set is a man older than 75 with active or convalescent COVID-19.

The rearrangement links TRBV3-1 (or the pseudogene TRBV3-2) to TRBJ2-2; no definite D call. V was trimmed by 3 bases and J by 2 bases, leaving 13 bases between them. Germline values: CDR1 LGHDT, CDR2 YNNKEL (reference sequence). There are 16 residues in the CDR3. This CDR3 is CASSQPRSPNTGELFF. DNA of the CDR3: TGTGCCAGCAGCCAGCCTCGGAGTCCCAACACCGGGGAGCTGTTTTTT.

As DNA, the CDR3 is TGTGCCAGCAGCTCGTGGGGCGGAGAGACCCAGTACTTC. It translates to CASSSWGGETQYF. V gene TRBV5-4 combines with J gene TRBJ2-5, with a possible D match to TRBD1 (5 bases). CDR1 is SGHNT, CDR2 YYREEE, per germline (reference sequence). This CDR3 spans 13 amino acids. Trimming shortened V by 3 bases and J by 4 bases, and 10 bases separated the two germline ends.

This clone was counted a few times. The CDR3 DNA reads as TGTGCCAGTAGTACCGGACAGAGGGGCAAGAATGAGCAGTTCTTC. This translates into CASSTGQRGKNEQFF. V and J are TRBV19 and TRBJ2-1; a weak D match, TRBD1 (6 bases). The CDR3 loop spans 15 amino acids. Germline loops: CDR1 LNHDA, CDR2 SQIVND (reference sequence). V lost 4 bases, J lost 7 bases, and 17 bases lay in between.

The chain couples TRBV27 to TRBJ1-2, with D unclear. The CDR3 contains 14 residues. V lost 4 bases, J lost 8 bases, and 17 bases lay in between. CDR1 is MNHEY and CDR2 is SMNVEV in the germline V gene (reference sequence). The CDR3 sequence is CASSSTATSWGYTF. CDR3 sequence (DNA): TGTGCCAGCAGTTCGACTGCGACTTCATGGGGCTACACCTTC.

In this sample, this clone turned up a few times. The rearrangement links TRBV4-1 to TRBJ2-2, with 7 bases identical to TRBD1. V lost 4 bases, J lost 5 bases, and 10 bases stayed unmatched. Germline V gene lookup returns CDR1 MGHRA and CDR2 YSYEKL. The CDR3 runs 16 residues. In DNA form, the CDR3 reads TGCGCCAGCAGCCGAACCGGGACAGCGGATACCGGGGAGCTGTTTTTT. It translates to CASSRTGTADTGELFF.